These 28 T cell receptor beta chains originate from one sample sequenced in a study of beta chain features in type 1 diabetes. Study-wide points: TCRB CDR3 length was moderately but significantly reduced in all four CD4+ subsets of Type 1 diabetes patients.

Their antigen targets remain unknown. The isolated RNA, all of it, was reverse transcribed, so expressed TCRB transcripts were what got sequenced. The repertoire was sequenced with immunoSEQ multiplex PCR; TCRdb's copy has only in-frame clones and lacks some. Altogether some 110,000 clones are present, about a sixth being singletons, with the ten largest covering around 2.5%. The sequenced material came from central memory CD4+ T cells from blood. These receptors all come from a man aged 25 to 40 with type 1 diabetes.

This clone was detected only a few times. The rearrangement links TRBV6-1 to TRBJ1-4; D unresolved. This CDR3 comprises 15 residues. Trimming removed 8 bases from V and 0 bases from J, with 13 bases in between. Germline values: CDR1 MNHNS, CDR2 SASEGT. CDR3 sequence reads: CASERYSSTNEKLFF. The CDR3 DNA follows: TGTGCCAGCGAACGCTACAGTTCAACTAATGAAAAACTGTTTTTT.

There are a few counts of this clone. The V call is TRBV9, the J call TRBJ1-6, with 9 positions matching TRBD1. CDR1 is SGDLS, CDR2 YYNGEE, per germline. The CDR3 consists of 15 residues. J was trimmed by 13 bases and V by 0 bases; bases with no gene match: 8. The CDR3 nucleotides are TGTGCCAGCAGCGTAGATACGGGACAGGGCATCCCCCTCCACTTT. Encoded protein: CASSVDTGQGIPLHF.

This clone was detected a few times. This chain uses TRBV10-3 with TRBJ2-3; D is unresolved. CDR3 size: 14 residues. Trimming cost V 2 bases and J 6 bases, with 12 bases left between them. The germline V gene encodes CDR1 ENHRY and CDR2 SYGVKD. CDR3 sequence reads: CAISEGREGDTQYF. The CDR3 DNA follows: TGTGCCATCAGTGAGGGTCGAGAAGGGGATACGCAGTATTTT.

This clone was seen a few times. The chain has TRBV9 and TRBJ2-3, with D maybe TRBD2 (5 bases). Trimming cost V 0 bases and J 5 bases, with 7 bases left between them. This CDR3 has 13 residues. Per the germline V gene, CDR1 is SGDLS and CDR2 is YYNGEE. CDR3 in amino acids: CASSVAGKDTQYF. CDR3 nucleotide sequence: TGTGCCAGCAGCGTAGCGGGGAAAGATACGCAGTATTTT.

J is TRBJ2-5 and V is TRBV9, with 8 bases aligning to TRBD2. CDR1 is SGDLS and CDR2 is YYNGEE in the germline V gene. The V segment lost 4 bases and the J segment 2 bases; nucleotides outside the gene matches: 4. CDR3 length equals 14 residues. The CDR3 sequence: CASSRAGAQETQYF. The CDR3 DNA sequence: TGTGCCAGCAGCCGAGCGGGGGCTCAAGAGACCCAGTACTTC.

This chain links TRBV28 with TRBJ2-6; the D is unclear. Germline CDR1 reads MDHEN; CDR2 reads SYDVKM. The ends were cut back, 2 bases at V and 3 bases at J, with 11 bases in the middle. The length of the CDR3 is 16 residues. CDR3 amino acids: CASSLGSGIGANVLTF. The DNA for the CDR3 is TGTGCCAGCAGTTTAGGCTCGGGTATTGGGGCCAACGTCCTGACTTTC.

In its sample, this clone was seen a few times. CDR3 residues: CAISETRIDNEQFF. The CDR3 DNA is TGTGCCATCAGTGAGACCAGGATCGACAATGAGCAGTTCTTC. V and J are TRBV10-3 and TRBJ2-1; D not certain. The germline V and J ends were trimmed by 2 bases and 5 bases, with 10 bases remaining between them. Germline CDR1 and CDR2: ENHRY and SYGVKD. The CDR3 sequence is 14 residues long.

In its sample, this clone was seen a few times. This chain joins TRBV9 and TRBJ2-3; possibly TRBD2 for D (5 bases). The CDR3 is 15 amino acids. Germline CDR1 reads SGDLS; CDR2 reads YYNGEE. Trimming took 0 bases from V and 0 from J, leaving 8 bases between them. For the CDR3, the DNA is TGTGCCAGCAGCGTAGCTTGGGAGAGCACAGATACGCAGTATTTT. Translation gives CASSVAWESTDTQYF. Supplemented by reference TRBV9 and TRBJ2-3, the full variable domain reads DSGVTQTPKHLITATGQRVTLRCSPRSGDLSVYWYQQSLDQGLQFLIQYYNGEERAKGNILERFSAQQFPDLHSELNLSSLELGDSALYFCASSVAWESTDTQYFGPGTRLTVL.

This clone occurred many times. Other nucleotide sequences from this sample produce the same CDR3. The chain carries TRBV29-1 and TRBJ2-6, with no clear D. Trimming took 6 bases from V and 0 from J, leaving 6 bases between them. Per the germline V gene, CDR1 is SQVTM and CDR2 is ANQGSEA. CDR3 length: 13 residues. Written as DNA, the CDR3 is TGCAGCGTGGTCGGCTCTGGGGCCAACGTCCTGACTTTC. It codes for CSVVGSGANVLTF.

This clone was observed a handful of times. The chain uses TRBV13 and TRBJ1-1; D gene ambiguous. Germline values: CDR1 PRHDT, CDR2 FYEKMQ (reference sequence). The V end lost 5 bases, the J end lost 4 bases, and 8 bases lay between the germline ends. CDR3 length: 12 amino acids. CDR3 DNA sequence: TGTGCCAGCAGCCCCCGAGGCACTGAAGCTTTCTTT. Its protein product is CASSPRGTEAFF.

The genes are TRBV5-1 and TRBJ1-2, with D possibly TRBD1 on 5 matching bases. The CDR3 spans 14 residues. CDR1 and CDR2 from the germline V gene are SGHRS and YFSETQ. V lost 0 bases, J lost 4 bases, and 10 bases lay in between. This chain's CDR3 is CASSLEAGSYGYTF. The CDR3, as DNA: TGCGCCAGCAGCTTGGAGGCAGGGTCCTATGGCTACACCTTC.

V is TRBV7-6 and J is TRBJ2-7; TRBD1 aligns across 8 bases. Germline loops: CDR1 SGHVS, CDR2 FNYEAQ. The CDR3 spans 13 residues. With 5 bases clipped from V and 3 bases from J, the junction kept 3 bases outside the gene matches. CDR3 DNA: TGTGCCAGCAGCCCAGACAGGGGCTACGAGCAGTACTTC. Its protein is CASSPDRGYEQYF.

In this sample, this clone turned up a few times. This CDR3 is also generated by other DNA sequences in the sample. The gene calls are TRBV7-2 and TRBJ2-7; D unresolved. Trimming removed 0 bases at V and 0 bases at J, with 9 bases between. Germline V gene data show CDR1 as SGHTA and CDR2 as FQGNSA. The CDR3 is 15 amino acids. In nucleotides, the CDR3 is TGTGCCAGCAGCTTAGCGGGCTCTAGCTCCTACGAGCAGTACTTC. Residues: CASSLAGSSSYEQYF.

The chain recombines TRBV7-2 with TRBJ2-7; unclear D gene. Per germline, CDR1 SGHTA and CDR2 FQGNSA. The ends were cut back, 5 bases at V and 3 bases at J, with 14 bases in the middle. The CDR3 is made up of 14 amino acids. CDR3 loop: CASSHPLGGYEQYF. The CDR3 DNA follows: TGTGCCAGCAGCCACCCACTGGGCGGCTACGAGCAGTACTTC. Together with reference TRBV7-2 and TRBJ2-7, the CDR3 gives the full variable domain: GAGVSQSPSNKVTEKGKDVELRCDPISGHTALYWYRQSLGQGLEFLIYFQGNSAPDKSGLPSDRFSAERTGGSVSTLTIQRTQQEDSAVYLCASSHPLGGYEQYFGPGTRLTVT.

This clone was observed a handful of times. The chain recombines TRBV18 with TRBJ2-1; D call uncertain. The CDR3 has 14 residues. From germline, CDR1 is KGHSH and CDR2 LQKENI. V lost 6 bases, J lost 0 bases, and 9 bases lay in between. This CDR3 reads CASSPPSSYNEQFF. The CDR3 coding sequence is TGTGCCAGCTCCCCTCCTAGCTCCTACAATGAGCAGTTCTTC.

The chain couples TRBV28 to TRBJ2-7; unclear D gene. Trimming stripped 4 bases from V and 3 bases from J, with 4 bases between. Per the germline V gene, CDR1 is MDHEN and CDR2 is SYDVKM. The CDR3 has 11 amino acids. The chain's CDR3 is CASSSNYEQYF. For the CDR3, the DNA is TGTGCCAGCAGTTCCAACTACGAGCAGTACTTC.

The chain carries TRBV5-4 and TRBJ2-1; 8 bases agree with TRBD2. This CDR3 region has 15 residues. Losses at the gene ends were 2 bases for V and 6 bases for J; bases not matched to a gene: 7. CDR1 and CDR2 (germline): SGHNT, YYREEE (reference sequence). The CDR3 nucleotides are TGTGCCAGCAGCTTAAGCGGGGGTGGTTCCAATGAGCAGTTCTTC. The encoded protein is CASSLSGGGSNEQFF.

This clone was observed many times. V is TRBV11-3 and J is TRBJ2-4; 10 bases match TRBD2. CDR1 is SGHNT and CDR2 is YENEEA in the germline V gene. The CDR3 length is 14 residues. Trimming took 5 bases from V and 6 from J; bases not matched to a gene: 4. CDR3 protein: CASSGTSATNIQYF. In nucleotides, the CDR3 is TGTGCCAGCAGCGGGACTAGCGCTACAAACATTCAGTACTTC.

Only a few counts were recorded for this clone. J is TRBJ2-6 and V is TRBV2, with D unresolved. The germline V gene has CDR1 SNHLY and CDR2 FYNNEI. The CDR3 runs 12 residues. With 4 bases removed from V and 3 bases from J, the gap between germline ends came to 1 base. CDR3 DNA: TGTGCCAGCAGTGTTGGGGCCAACGTCCTGACTTTC. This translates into CASSVGANVLTF.

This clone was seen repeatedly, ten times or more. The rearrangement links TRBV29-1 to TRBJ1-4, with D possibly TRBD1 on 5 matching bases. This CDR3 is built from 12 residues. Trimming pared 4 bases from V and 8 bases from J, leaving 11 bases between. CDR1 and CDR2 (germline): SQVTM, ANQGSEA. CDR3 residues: CSVASTEEKLFF. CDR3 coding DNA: TGCAGCGTTGCGTCGACAGAGGAAAAACTGTTTTTT.

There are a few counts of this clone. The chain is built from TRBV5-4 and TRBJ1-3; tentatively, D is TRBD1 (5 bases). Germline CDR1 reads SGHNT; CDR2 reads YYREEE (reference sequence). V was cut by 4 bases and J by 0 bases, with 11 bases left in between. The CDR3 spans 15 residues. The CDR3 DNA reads TGTGCCAGCAGCCGAGACAGCCGCTCTGGAAACACCATATATTTT. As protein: CASSRDSRSGNTIYF.

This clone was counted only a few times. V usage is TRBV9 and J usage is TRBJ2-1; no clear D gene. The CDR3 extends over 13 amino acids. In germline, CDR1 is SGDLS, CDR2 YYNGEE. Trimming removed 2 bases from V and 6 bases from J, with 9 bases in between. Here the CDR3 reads CASSVPSSNEQFF. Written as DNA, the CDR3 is TGTGCCAGCAGCGTCCCTAGTAGCAATGAGCAGTTCTTC.

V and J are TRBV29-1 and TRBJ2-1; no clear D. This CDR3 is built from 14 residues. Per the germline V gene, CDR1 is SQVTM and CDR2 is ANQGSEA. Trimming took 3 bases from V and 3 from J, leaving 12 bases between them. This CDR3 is CSVEVTIHYNEQFF. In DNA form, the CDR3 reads TGCAGCGTTGAGGTAACAATACACTACAATGAGCAGTTCTTC.

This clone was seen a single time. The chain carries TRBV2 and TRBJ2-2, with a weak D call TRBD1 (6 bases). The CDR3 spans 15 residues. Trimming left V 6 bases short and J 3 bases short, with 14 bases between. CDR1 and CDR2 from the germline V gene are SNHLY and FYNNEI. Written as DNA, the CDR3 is TGTGCCAGCAGACCGGCGGCAGGGGACACCGGGGAGCTGTTTTTT. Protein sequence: CASRPAAGDTGELFF. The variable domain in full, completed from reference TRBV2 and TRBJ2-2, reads EPEVTQTPSHQVTQMGQEVILRCVPISNHLYFYWYRQILGQKVEFLVSFYNNEISEKSEIFDDQFSVERPDGSNFTLKIRSTKLEDSAMYFCASRPAAGDTGELFFGEGSRLTVL.

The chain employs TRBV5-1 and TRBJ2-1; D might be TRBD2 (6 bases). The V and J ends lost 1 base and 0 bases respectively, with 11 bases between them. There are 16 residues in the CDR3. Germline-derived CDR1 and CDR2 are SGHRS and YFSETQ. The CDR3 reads CASSLSGSSSYNEQFF. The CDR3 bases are TGCGCCAGCAGCTTGAGCGGGTCGAGCTCCTACAATGAGCAGTTCTTC.

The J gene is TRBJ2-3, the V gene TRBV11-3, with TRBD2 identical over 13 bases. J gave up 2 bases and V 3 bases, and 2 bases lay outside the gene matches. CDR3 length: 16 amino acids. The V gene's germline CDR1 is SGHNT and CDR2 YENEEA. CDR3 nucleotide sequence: TGTGCCAGCAGCTTCGGGACTAGCGGGGCCACAGATACGCAGTATTTT. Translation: CASSFGTSGATDTQYF.

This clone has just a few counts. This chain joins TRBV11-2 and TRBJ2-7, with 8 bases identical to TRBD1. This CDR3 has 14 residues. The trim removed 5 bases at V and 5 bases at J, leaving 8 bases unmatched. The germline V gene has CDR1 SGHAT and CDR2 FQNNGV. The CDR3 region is CASSRRTGNNEQYF. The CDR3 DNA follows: TGTGCCAGCAGCCGCCGGACAGGGAATAACGAGCAGTACTTC.

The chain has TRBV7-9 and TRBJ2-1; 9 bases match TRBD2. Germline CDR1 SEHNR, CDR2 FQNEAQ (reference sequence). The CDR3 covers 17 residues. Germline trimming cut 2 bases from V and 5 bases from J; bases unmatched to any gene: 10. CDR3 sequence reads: CASSLRDRLAADNEQFF. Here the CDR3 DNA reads TGTGCCAGCAGCTTACGAGATCGACTAGCGGCAGACAATGAGCAGTTCTTC.